The 29 T cell receptor beta chains below come from one sample, sequenced in a study of blood T cell repertoires in COVID-19. Clones were read by immunoSEQ multiplex PCR, and TCRdb kept only the in-frame ones, dropping some. The sample has about 62,000 clones; 80% to 90% are singletons. The sequenced sample was peripheral blood. These receptors were obtained from a woman older than 75 with acute or convalescent COVID-19.

The chain recombines TRBV7-3 with TRBJ2-7, with TRBD2 matching 8 bases. Germline V gene sequence: CDR1 SGHTA, CDR2 FQGTGA. The CDR3 is made up of 13 amino acids. V lost 4 bases, J lost 8 bases, and 7 bases stayed unmatched. The CDR3 sequence is CASSSGTSHKQYF. CDR3 DNA: TGTGCCAGCAGCTCAGGGACTAGTCATAAGCAGTACTTC.

V usage is TRBV9 and J usage is TRBJ1-6, with D tentatively TRBD1 (5 bases). The germline V gene has CDR1 SGDLS and CDR2 YYNGEE. With 0 bases removed from V and 5 bases from J, the gap between germline ends came to 6 bases. This CDR3 region has 14 residues. CDR3 coding DNA: TGTGCCAGCAGCGTAGGGGGCGATAATTCACCCCTCCACTTT. This translates into CASSVGGDNSPLHF.

This chain uses TRBV28 with TRBJ1-2; D gene ambiguous. Germline CDR1 MDHEN, CDR2 SYDVKM. CDR3 length: 14 amino acids. Trimming removed 8 bases from V and 4 bases from J, with 17 bases in between. The CDR3 reads CASGSGADPYGYTF. The CDR3 region has the DNA TGTGCCAGCGGTTCGGGTGCCGACCCCTATGGCTACACCTTC.

The chain is built from TRBV7-3 and TRBJ2-1, with 12 bases that match TRBD2. The CDR3 runs 15 residues. V dropped 6 bases and J dropped 9; count of bases not matched to a gene: 9. The germline CDR1 and CDR2 sequences are SGHTA and FQGTGA. CDR3: CASSPTSGSFGEQFF. CDR3 bases: TGTGCCAGCAGTCCGACTAGCGGGAGTTTTGGTGAGCAGTTCTTC.

V is TRBV18 and J is TRBJ2-3; 10 positions agree with TRBD2. Germline V gives CDR1 KGHSH, CDR2 LQKENI. V was pared by 0 bases and J by 5 bases, with 8 bases of the junction left unmatched. The CDR3 runs 17 residues. The CDR3 nucleotides are TGTGCCAGCTCACCACCGGGGCTAGCGGGAGTTGGAGATACGCAGTATTTT. Residues: CASSPPGLAGVGDTQYF.

The chain carries TRBV27 and TRBJ2-5; 10 bases map to TRBD2. Germline V CDR1 and CDR2: MNHEY, SMNVEV (reference sequence). This CDR3 is built from 13 residues. V trimming: 8 bases; J trimming: 3 bases; junction bases outside the gene matches: 3. The CDR3 region has the DNA TGTGCCAGCCGGCTAGCGGGAGAAGAGACCCAGTACTTC. Translation gives CASRLAGEETQYF.

V usage is TRBV5-5 and J usage is TRBJ1-1, with 9 nucleotides matching TRBD1. The CDR3 is 14 residues long. CDR1 and CDR2 from the germline V gene are SGHKS and YYEKEE (reference sequence). After removal of 5 bases from V and 3 bases from J, the junction contained 5 bases not matched to a gene. CDR3 loop: CASSLRDRDTEAFF. The CDR3 DNA reads TGTGCCAGCAGTCTCCGGGACAGGGACACTGAAGCTTTCTTT.

The chain uses TRBV7-3 and TRBJ2-7, with D possibly being TRBD2 (5 bases). The germline CDR1 and CDR2 sequences are SGHTA and FQGTGA. This CDR3 region has 15 residues. The V end lost 4 bases, the J end lost 5 bases, and 18 bases lay between the germline ends. This CDR3 is CASSSGLAAPHEQYF. In nucleotides, the CDR3 is TGTGCCAGCAGCTCCGGGCTAGCTGCCCCCCACGAGCAGTACTTC.

The genes are TRBV4-2 and TRBJ1-1; 10 nucleotides agree with TRBD1. This CDR3 has 14 residues. The V gene end was trimmed by 5 bases and the J gene end by 6 bases; junction bases not matched to a gene: 6. Germline CDR1 reads LGHNA; CDR2 reads YNFKEQ. The DNA of the CDR3 is TGTGCCAGCAGCACCGGGACAGGGGAAGCTGAAGCTTTCTTT. It specifies CASSTGTGEAEAFF.

This clone was seen a single time. This sequence joins TRBV6-5 and TRBJ2-7; D might be TRBD2 (5 bases). The CDR3 is 14 amino acids. V was pared by 5 bases and J by 2 bases, with 13 bases between. CDR1 is MNHEY and CDR2 is SVGAGI in the germline V gene. CDR3 in amino acids: CASSQLDGTYEQYF. The CDR3 coding sequence is TGTGCCAGCAGTCAGCTAGACGGGACCTACGAGCAGTACTTC.

The chain employs TRBV19 and TRBJ1-3, with D maybe TRBD1 (6 bases). Trimming took 3 bases from V and 0 from J, leaving 12 bases between them. Germline assignment: CDR1 LNHDA and CDR2 SQIVND (reference sequence). CDR3 length equals 16 residues. In DNA, the CDR3 is TGTGCCAGTAGTATCGTTCGGACAGACTCTGGAAACACCATATATTTT. Protein: CASSIVRTDSGNTIYF.

The J gene is TRBJ1-5, the V gene TRBV28; TRBD1 agrees at 8 bases. With 5 bases clipped from V and 0 bases from J, the junction kept 21 bases outside the gene matches. Germline loops: CDR1 MDHEN, CDR2 SYDVKM. The CDR3 loop spans 21 amino acids. This CDR3 reads CASSPARGQVKPTHSNQPQHF. In DNA, the CDR3 is TGTGCCAGCAGTCCCGCGAGGGGACAGGTTAAGCCAACACATAGCAATCAGCCCCAGCATTTT.

The chain combines TRBV4-2 with TRBJ1-3; perhaps TRBD1 as D (6 bases). Germline assignment: CDR1 LGHNA and CDR2 YNFKEQ. Trimming left V 3 bases short and J 6 bases short, with 21 bases between. CDR3 length: 17 residues. CDR3 DNA sequence: TGTGCCAGCAGCCATTCCTGGGCCACAACAGGGAAAAACACCATATATTTT. It yields the protein CASSHSWATTGKNTIYF.

The chain links TRBV6-5 to TRBJ1-1, with a weak D call TRBD1 (6 bases). This CDR3 is 14 amino acids long. Germline V CDR1 and CDR2: MNHEY, SVGAGI. The V gene lost 5 bases and the J gene lost 1 base, with 11 bases spanning the gap. As DNA, the CDR3 is TGTGCCAGCAGTCTTCACAGGGCGAACACTGAAGCTTTCTTT. As protein: CASSLHRANTEAFF.

The V call is TRBV14, the J call TRBJ1-2; 7 bases map to TRBD1. Trimming at V came to 1 base and at J to 6 bases, leaving 8 bases not matched to a gene. The CDR3 totals 15 residues. CDR1 is SGHDN, CDR2 FVKESK, per germline. Here the CDR3 DNA reads TGTGCCAGCAGCCAAGGGCGGACAGGATGGAATGGCTACACCTTC. It encodes CASSQGRTGWNGYTF.

This chain uses TRBV30 with TRBJ1-6; a possible D gene is TRBD1 (5 bases). The CDR3 is 15 residues long. Trimming left V 0 bases short and J 9 bases short, with 15 bases between. Germline values: CDR1 GTSNPN, CDR2 SVGIG (reference sequence). The CDR3 here is CAWSVGQGGFSPLHF. Here the CDR3 DNA reads TGTGCCTGGAGTGTGGGGCAGGGTGGGTTTTCACCCCTCCACTTT.

This sequence joins TRBV5-1 and TRBJ1-5, with 7 bases that match TRBD1. The CDR3 has 15 residues. CDR1 SGHRS and CDR2 YFSETQ come from the germline V gene. V dropped 0 bases and J dropped 5; count of bases not matched to a gene: 5. The DNA of the CDR3 is TGCGCCAGCAGCTTGGAAGGGACAGCCGATCAGCCCCAGCATTTT. It translates to CASSLEGTADQPQHF.

The rearrangement joins TRBV19 to TRBJ2-1; TRBD2 matches at 16 bases. The CDR3 runs to 18 residues. With V trimmed by 6 bases and J by 0 bases, 5 bases remained unmatched. The germline V gene encodes CDR1 LNHDA and CDR2 SQIVND (reference sequence). The CDR3 loop reads CASSPGLAGGSSYNEQFF. The CDR3 coding sequence is TGTGCCAGTAGCCCGGGACTAGCGGGAGGGAGCTCCTACAATGAGCAGTTCTTC. The full variable domain, rest sourced from reference TRBV19 and TRBJ2-1, is DGGITQSPKYLFRKEGQNVTLSCEQNLNHDAMYWYRQDPGQGLRLIYYSQIVNDFQKGDIAEGYSVSREKKESFPLTVTSAQKNPTAFYLCASSPGLAGGSSYNEQFFGPGTRLTVL.

The chain uses TRBV9 and TRBJ1-3; D is possibly TRBD1 (6 bases). V lost 3 bases and J 4 bases, leaving 14 bases between the germline ends. Germline V gene sequence: CDR1 SGDLS, CDR2 YYNGEE. The CDR3 consists of 15 residues. In nucleotides, the CDR3 is TGTGCCAGCAGCGGGGGGCAGGGGACAGGAAACACCATATATTTT. Translated: CASSGGQGTGNTIYF.

The chain is built from TRBV19 and TRBJ2-1; TRBD2 matches 11 bases. The CDR3 loop spans 17 amino acids. V lost 4 bases, J lost 4 bases, and 9 bases stayed unmatched. Germline assignment: CDR1 LNHDA and CDR2 SQIVND (reference sequence). In nucleotides, the CDR3 is TGTGCCAGTAGTACATGGACTAGCGGGCGTACTTACAATGAGCAGTTCTTC. It specifies CASSTWTSGRTYNEQFF.

The V and J genes are TRBV18 and TRBJ2-7, with 7 positions matching TRBD1. The CDR3 covers 14 residues. Germline CDR1 is KGHSH and CDR2 is LQKENI. V lost 3 bases, J lost 2 bases, and 4 bases stayed unmatched. CDR3 DNA: TGTGCCAGCTCACCGACAGGGAGCCCCTACGAGCAGTACTTC. Its translation is CASSPTGSPYEQYF.

The rearrangement uses TRBV18 and TRBJ2-1; D ambiguous. CDR1 is KGHSH and CDR2 is LQKENI in the germline V gene. This CDR3 contains 13 residues. V was shortened by 4 bases and J by 5 bases, with 9 bases between the two germline ends. The CDR3 DNA reads TGTGCCAGCTCACAACTACGAGACAATGAGCAGTTCTTC. Its protein product is CASSQLRDNEQFF.

This clone has only one observation. J is TRBJ2-3 and V is TRBV24-1, with 8 nucleotides matching TRBD2. This CDR3 has 15 residues. The germline V gene has CDR1 KGHDR and CDR2 SFDVKD. The V gene end was trimmed by 4 bases and the J gene end by 5 bases; junction bases not matched to a gene: 7. CDR3 in amino acids: CATSDPGLGGDTQYF. The DNA of the CDR3 is TGTGCCACCAGTGACCCGGGACTAGGAGGAGATACGCAGTATTTT.

The chain uses TRBV29-1 and TRBJ2-1, with 14 bases aligning to TRBD2. With 4 bases clipped from V and 9 bases from J, the junction kept 8 bases outside the gene matches. Germline CDR1 and CDR2: SQVTM and ANQGSEA. This CDR3 has 15 residues. DNA of the CDR3: TGCAGCGTTGCACCGGGACTAGCGGGAGCGGGTGAGCAGTTCTTC. This gives the protein CSVAPGLAGAGEQFF.

The sample holds a few counts of this clone. The chain combines TRBV5-8 with TRBJ1-1; D gene ambiguous. Trimming took 0 bases from V and 1 from J, leaving 10 bases between them. From germline, CDR1 is SGHTS and CDR2 YDEGEE. The CDR3 is 15 residues long. CDR3 region: CASSLGNLRNTEAFF. As DNA, the CDR3 is TGTGCCAGCAGCTTGGGAAATCTAAGGAACACTGAAGCTTTCTTT.

This clone was detected once. V gene TRBV4-1 combines with J gene TRBJ2-6; D is perhaps TRBD2 (7 bases). The CDR3 is made up of 17 amino acids. The germline V gene has CDR1 MGHRA and CDR2 YSYEKL. V lost 4 bases and J lost 2, with 15 bases in between. The CDR3 DNA is TGCGCCAGCAGCCGTCTTTGGGGGGGCGCTGGGGCCAACGTCCTGACTTTC. Its translation is CASSRLWGGAGANVLTF.

The chain combines TRBV7-9 with TRBJ2-3, with 9 bases that match TRBD2. There are 16 residues in the CDR3. Germline V CDR1 and CDR2: SEHNR, FQNEAQ (reference sequence). Trimming removed 5 bases from V and 3 bases from J; junction bases left unmatched: 9. DNA of the CDR3: TGTGCCAGCAGCCTCCATAGCGGGGGCGGGACAGATACGCAGTATTTT. This gives the protein CASSLHSGGGTDTQYF.

This chain joins TRBV5-5 and TRBJ2-7; tentatively, D is TRBD2 (7 bases). Germline V gives CDR1 SGHKS, CDR2 YYEKEE (reference sequence). The CDR3 sequence is 15 residues long. The V end was cut by 4 bases, the J end by 2 bases, with 16 bases between. In DNA, the CDR3 is TGTGCCAGCAGCCCTTGGGGGGGCGCAGCCTACGAGCAGTACTTC. As protein: CASSPWGGAAYEQYF.

The CDR3 nucleotides read TGTGCCAGCAGTGAATTCAGACAGGGGATCTATGGCTACACCTTC. It yields the protein CASSEFRQGIYGYTF. The chain uses TRBV2 and TRBJ1-2; 8 bases match TRBD1. CDR1 SNHLY and CDR2 FYNNEI come from the germline V gene. The CDR3 runs to 15 residues. J gave up 4 bases and V 2 bases, and 6 bases lay outside the gene matches.